One and the same sample provided the 16 T cell receptor beta chains below, sequenced in a study of beta chain features in type 1 diabetes. The antigens of these receptors remain unknown. Expressed TCRB transcripts were sequenced because the entire RNA isolate underwent reverse transcription. Clones were sequenced by immunoSEQ multiplex PCR, and TCRdb holds only the in-frame ones, with some missing. The sample consists of fewer than 200,000 clones, about a tenth of them appearing once. General study results and limits: Moderately but significantly shorter TCRB CDR3s were found in Type 1 diabetes patients in all four CD4+ subsets.

Sequencing input: central memory CD4+ T cells from blood. The source of these receptors is a man between 25 and 39 years old with type 1 diabetes.

The chain couples TRBV18 to TRBJ2-7; tentative D call: TRBD2 (6 bases). CDR3 length: 16 residues. V lost 6 bases to trimming and J lost 3 bases, with 21 bases between them. The V gene's germline CDR1 is KGHSH and CDR2 LQKENI. The CDR3 DNA reads TGTGCCAGCTCTTCCCCTTACCCCGGGGGTCACTACGAGCAGTACTTC. Translation: CASSSPYPGGHYEQYF. The entire variable domain, with the rest obtained from reference TRBV18 and TRBJ2-7, is as follows: NAGVMQNPRHLVRRRGQEARLRCSPMKGHSHVYWYRQLPEEGLKFMVYLQKENIIDESGMPKERFSAEFPKEGPSILRIQQVVRGDSAAYFCASSSPYPGGHYEQYFGPGTRLTVT.

This clone was picked up a small number of times. V and J are TRBV5-1 and TRBJ1-5, with 8 nucleotides matching TRBD1. The V gene's germline CDR1 is SGHRS and CDR2 YFSETQ. The CDR3 has 15 residues. V shed 4 bases and J 2 bases; nucleotides not matched to a gene: 5. The CDR3 DNA reads TGCGCCAGCAGCGTTACAGGGGGAGGCAATCAGCCCCAGCATTTT. This gives the protein CASSVTGGGNQPQHF.

The chain uses TRBV5-1 and TRBJ1-1, with 7 bases matching TRBD1. The length of the CDR3 is 15 residues. Germline CDR1 reads SGHRS; CDR2 reads YFSETQ. After removal of 2 bases from V and 0 bases from J, the junction contained 4 bases not matched to a gene. CDR3 DNA sequence: TGCGCCAGCAGCTTACAGGGGCCTCTGAACACTGAAGCTTTCTTT. This encodes CASSLQGPLNTEAFF.

The genes are TRBV5-4 and TRBJ2-3, with TRBD2 matching over 7 bases. J lost 1 base, V lost 0 bases, and 5 bases had no gene match. This CDR3 comprises 16 residues. The germline gives CDR1 SGHNT, CDR2 YYREEE (reference sequence). The CDR3, as DNA: TGTGCCAGCAGCTTGGGTACGGGAGGAGGCACAGATACGCAGTATTTT. Its protein is CASSLGTGGGTDTQYF.

V is TRBV7-6 and J is TRBJ2-1, with TRBD1 matching over 8 bases. The CDR3 length is 15 residues. Losses at the gene ends were 9 bases for V and 4 bases for J; bases not matched to a gene: 11. Germline V gene data show CDR1 as SGHVS and CDR2 as FNYEAQ. For the CDR3, the DNA is TGTGCCAGTGCAGGGGGCGGCGGATTTTACAATGAGCAGTTCTTC. Encoded protein: CASAGGGGFYNEQFF.

This clone was counted only a few times. The DNA of the CDR3 is TGTGCCTGGAGTAGGGACAGGAGTTACTCTGGGGCCAACGTCCTGACTTTC. Translated, it gives CAWSRDRSYSGANVLTF. The V call is TRBV30, the J call TRBJ2-6, with 8 bases lining up with TRBD1. V gave up 2 bases and J gave up 0 bases; unmatched junction bases: 6. Germline V gene sequence: CDR1 GTSNPN, CDR2 SVGIG (reference sequence). CDR3 length equals 17 residues.

This clone has a handful of counts. V and J are TRBV5-4 and TRBJ2-2; D is unresolved. CDR1 SGHNT and CDR2 YYREEE come from the germline V gene (reference sequence). The germline V and J ends were trimmed by 0 bases and 6 bases, with 6 bases remaining between them. CDR3 length equals 13 residues. The CDR3 nucleotides are TGTGCCAGCAGCTTGGGGAGCGCCGGGGAGCTGTTTTTT. Protein: CASSLGSAGELFF.

This chain connects TRBV30 to TRBJ1-3, with D unresolved. V was pared by 0 bases and J by 4 bases, with 7 bases between. This CDR3 is 13 amino acids long. CDR1 is GTSNPN and CDR2 is SVGIG in the germline V gene (reference sequence). The CDR3 sequence is CAWSVSRGNTIYF. As DNA, the CDR3 is TGTGCCTGGAGTGTATCACGGGGAAACACCATATATTTT.

This sequence joins TRBV4-1 and TRBJ1-2; 9 nucleotides align to TRBD1. CDR3 size: 16 residues. The germline gives CDR1 MGHRA, CDR2 YSYEKL. After removal of 2 bases from V and 1 base from J, the junction contained 5 bases not matched to a gene. CDR3 coding DNA: TGCGCCAGCAGCCAATATCCGGGACAGGGTAACTATGGCTACACCTTC. Protein: CASSQYPGQGNYGYTF.

The chain employs TRBV28 and TRBJ2-6, with TRBD2 as a possible D gene (6 bases). Trimming shortened V by 2 bases and J by 2 bases, and 7 bases separated the two germline ends. CDR1 and CDR2 (germline): MDHEN, SYDVKM. The CDR3 has 15 amino acids. The CDR3 here is CASSLGGPGANVLTF. CDR3 nucleotide sequence: TGTGCCAGCAGTTTAGGAGGGCCTGGGGCCAACGTCCTGACTTTC.

This clone was seen repeatedly, ten times or more. The genes are TRBV7-2 and TRBJ2-5; TRBD2 is a possible D gene (6 bases). The CDR3 consists of 14 residues. The germline CDR1 and CDR2 sequences are SGHTA and FQGNSA. Trimming took off 5 bases at V and 5 bases at J, with 15 bases between the two ends. CDR3 in amino acids: CASSGAGMVETQYF. The CDR3 nucleotides read TGTGCCAGCAGCGGGGCGGGAATGGTGGAGACCCAGTACTTC. Full variable domain (outside the CDR3, taken from reference TRBV7-2 and TRBJ2-5): GAGVSQSPSNKVTEKGKDVELRCDPISGHTALYWYRQSLGQGLEFLIYFQGNSAPDKSGLPSDRFSAERTGGSVSTLTIQRTQQEDSAVYLCASSGAGMVETQYFGPGTRLLVL.

A remark on this clone: Other DNA sequences in the sample encode the same CDR3. The chain recombines TRBV5-1 with TRBJ2-1, with D possibly being TRBD2 (6 bases). The germline CDR1 and CDR2 sequences are SGHRS and YFSETQ. V was cut by 0 bases and J by 5 bases, with 9 bases left in between. CDR3 size: 14 residues. CDR3 residues: CASSLVGGNNEQFF. DNA of the CDR3: TGCGCCAGCAGCTTGGTAGGCGGGAACAATGAGCAGTTCTTC. Supplemented by reference TRBV5-1 and TRBJ2-1, the full variable domain reads KAGVTQTPRYLIKTRGQQVTLSCSPISGHRSVSWYQQTPGQGLQFLFEYFSETQRNKGNFPGRFSGRQFSNSRSEMNVSTLELGDSALYLCASSLVGGNNEQFFGPGTRLTVL.

This clone has just a few counts. The V gene is TRBV29-1, the J gene TRBJ1-4; TRBD1 matches 9 bases. Germline V gene sequence: CDR1 SQVTM, CDR2 ANQGSEA. Trimming took 5 bases from V and 8 from J; bases not matched to a gene: 9. The CDR3 loop spans 14 amino acids. CDR3 coding DNA: TGCAGCGTTACAACAGGGGGCGCTAGGGAAAAACTGTTTTTT. Translating it yields CSVTTGGAREKLFF. The variable domain in full, completed from reference TRBV29-1 and TRBJ1-4, reads SAVISQKPSRDICQRGTSLTIQCQVDSQVTMMFWYRQQPGQSLTLIATANQGSEATYESGFVIDKFPISRPNLTFSTLTVSNMSPEDSSIYLCSVTTGGAREKLFFGSGTQLSVL.

This clone was seen only a few times. At one boundary the junction diverges from the germline segment, which might be a read error. The J gene is TRBJ2-1, the V gene TRBV6-5; TRBD1 is a possible D gene (5 bases). This CDR3 region has 12 residues. Germline CDR1 MNHEY, CDR2 SVGAGI. The CDR3 nucleotides are TGTGCCAGCAGTGAAACTGGGGCCGGGTCGCTCTTC. Protein product: CASSETGAGSLF.

A few counts support this clone. The gene calls are TRBV9 and TRBJ2-2; the D is unclear. CDR3 length: 15 residues. Germline V gives CDR1 SGDLS, CDR2 YYNGEE. With 4 bases removed from V and 4 bases from J, the gap between germline ends came to 14 bases. CDR3 region: CASSLMERSTGELFF. The CDR3 nucleotides are TGTGCCAGCAGCCTAATGGAGAGGTCCACCGGGGAGCTGTTTTTT.

This clone was seen more than once but under ten times. The gene calls are TRBV7-2 and TRBJ2-2, with 7 bases that match TRBD1. V was pared by 5 bases and J by 4 bases, with 13 bases of the junction left unmatched. Germline V gene data show CDR1 as SGHTA and CDR2 as FQGNSA. The CDR3 covers 17 residues. The CDR3 here is CASSPVPGQSFTGELFF. CDR3 nucleotide sequence: TGTGCCAGCAGCCCTGTACCGGGACAGTCCTTCACCGGGGAGCTGTTTTTT.